Following are 32 T cell receptor beta chains from one sample sequenced in a study of T cell responses to AZD1222 COVID-19 vaccine. TCRdb keeps only in-frame clones here, not all; method: immunoSEQ multiplex PCR. This table holds 90,000 to 120,000 clones, roughly 90% found once. The input for sequencing was peripheral blood, taken on day 0 of AZD1222 vaccination. Every receptor here comes from an adult in good health.

The V and J genes are TRBV5-6 and TRBJ1-6; maybe TRBD1 (5 bases). Trimming cost V 1 base and J 9 bases, with 17 bases left between them. CDR3 length equals 16 residues. The germline V gene has CDR1 SGHDT and CDR2 YYEEEE. The CDR3 sequence: CASSLLGQGEGSPLHF. In DNA form, the CDR3 reads TGTGCCAGCAGCTTGCTCGGGCAGGGTGAGGGTTCACCCCTCCACTTT.

The CDR3 is CASSLGGSGPGELFF. The CDR3 DNA sequence: TGTGCCAGCTCTCTAGGGGGATCCGGTCCCGGGGAGCTGTTTTTT. The chain links TRBV6-5 to TRBJ2-2; D is perhaps TRBD1 (6 bases). The CDR3 spans 15 residues. Trimming cost V 8 bases and J 6 bases, with 19 bases left between them. The germline V gene encodes CDR1 MNHEY and CDR2 SVGAGI.

The V and J genes are TRBV30 and TRBJ1-2, with 8 bases aligning to TRBD1. V shed 6 bases, J shed 4 bases, and the junction held 16 bases outside the gene matches. The CDR3 spans 16 residues. Germline V CDR1 and CDR2: GTSNPN, SVGIG (reference sequence). Here the CDR3 DNA reads TGTGCCTGTGAATGGGGACAGGCCTCGCTCTTCTATGGCTACACCTTC. This codes for CACEWGQASLFYGYTF.

This chain connects TRBV27 to TRBJ1-4; tentative D call: TRBD1 (5 bases). V shed 4 bases and J shed 7 bases, with 16 bases lying between them. Looked up from germline, CDR1 is MNHEY and CDR2 is SMNVEV (reference sequence). This CDR3 comprises 15 residues. The CDR3 nucleotides are TGTGCCAGCAGTTCCAAGACCAGTAGGGGTGAAAAACTGTTTTTT. The encoded protein is CASSSKTSRGEKLFF.

The rearrangement joins TRBV6-2 or TRBV6-3 to TRBJ2-3; 10 bases line up with TRBD2. Germline CDR1 is MNHEY and CDR2 is SVGEGT. V lost 2 bases to trimming and J lost 4 bases; unmatched junction nucleotides: 12. The CDR3 runs 18 residues. The CDR3 nucleotides read TGTGCCAGCAGTTACATGACTAGCGGGCTGGGAATTCCAGATACGCAGTATTTT. Its protein product is CASSYMTSGLGIPDTQYF.

The chain is built from TRBV18 and TRBJ2-1, with D perhaps TRBD2 (6 bases). Germline assignment: CDR1 KGHSH and CDR2 LQKENI. This CDR3 is built from 14 residues. Trimming pared 8 bases from V and 8 bases from J, leaving 19 bases between. Here the CDR3 reads CASTGDLQGHEQFF. DNA of the CDR3: TGTGCCAGCACCGGGGACTTACAAGGGCATGAGCAGTTCTTC.

The chain recombines TRBV19 with TRBJ1-4; the match to TRBD1 covers 9 bases. Germline values: CDR1 LNHDA, CDR2 SQIVND (reference sequence). The CDR3 runs 14 residues. With 4 bases clipped from V and 4 bases from J, the junction kept 1 base outside the gene matches. The CDR3 DNA reads TGTGCCAGTAGTAAGGGACAGGGTAATGAAAAACTGTTTTTT. This gives the protein CASSKGQGNEKLFF. Supplemented by reference TRBV19 and TRBJ1-4, the full variable domain reads DGGITQSPKYLFRKEGQNVTLSCEQNLNHDAMYWYRQDPGQGLRLIYYSQIVNDFQKGDIAEGYSVSREKKESFPLTVTSAQKNPTAFYLCASSKGQGNEKLFFGSGTQLSVL.

The chain employs TRBV19 and TRBJ1-1; a weak D match, TRBD1 (5 bases). Trimming left V 9 bases short and J 2 bases short, with 16 bases between. Germline-derived CDR1 and CDR2 are LNHDA and SQIVND (reference sequence). The CDR3 length is 14 residues. The CDR3 bases are TGTGCCAGCTCTATATTTGGGGCTAACACTGAAGCTTTCTTT. As protein: CASSIFGANTEAFF.

This clone was seen a single time. The chain uses TRBV3-1 (or the pseudogene TRBV3-2) and TRBJ2-2, with D unclear. CDR3 length: 13 amino acids. V lost 1 base, J lost 6 bases, and 6 bases lay in between. Germline V CDR1 and CDR2: LGHDT, YNNKEL (reference sequence). CDR3 in DNA: TGTGCCAGCAGCCAAGGATTTGCCGGGGAGCTGTTTTTT. Its protein is CASSQGFAGELFF.

The V gene is TRBV6-5, the J gene TRBJ2-3; D not resolved. The V end lost 6 bases, the J end lost 6 bases, and 13 bases lay between the germline ends. The CDR3 loop spans 13 amino acids. CDR1 is MNHEY, CDR2 SVGAGI, per germline. CDR3 in amino acids: CASRLPASDTQYF. CDR3 DNA: TGTGCCAGCAGACTTCCCGCGTCGGATACGCAGTATTTT.

This chain links TRBV7-2 with TRBJ1-5; D is perhaps TRBD1 (6 bases). The CDR3 runs 16 residues. Trimming removed 2 bases at V and 7 bases at J, with 18 bases between. Germline CDR1 reads SGHTA; CDR2 reads FQGNSA. The CDR3 DNA reads as TGTGCCAGCAGCTTATACTGGACAGCCCAAGGGCAGCCCCAGCATTTT. It specifies CASSLYWTAQGQPQHF.

This chain uses TRBV20-1 with TRBJ1-1; TRBD1 might be the D (5 bases). V gave up 6 bases and J gave up 10 bases, with 12 bases separating them. Germline V gives CDR1 DFQATT, CDR2 SNEGSKA (reference sequence). The CDR3 has 10 amino acids. The CDR3 sequence is CSAMTGGAFF. The CDR3 DNA sequence: TGCAGTGCCATGACGGGGGGAGCTTTCTTT.

This chain links TRBV9 with TRBJ2-7; D is ambiguous. Germline lookup yields CDR1 SGDLS and CDR2 YYNGEE. This CDR3 contains 14 residues. Trimming cost V 4 bases and J 2 bases, with 13 bases left between them. The CDR3 nucleotides read TGTGCCAGCAGCCCCCTCAACAAGCCCTACGAGCAGTACTTC. This encodes CASSPLNKPYEQYF.

The rearrangement uses TRBV5-1 and TRBJ2-2; 11 bases map to TRBD1. Per germline, CDR1 SGHRS and CDR2 YFSETQ. The V segment lost 4 bases and the J segment 5 bases; nucleotides outside the gene matches: 7. The CDR3 runs to 16 residues. The DNA of the CDR3 is TGCGCCAGCAGCCGCGGACAGGGGGCATCGACCGGGGAGCTGTTTTTT. Its translation: CASSRGQGASTGELFF.

CDR3 residues: CASAWRTQPQHF. The CDR3, as DNA: TGTGCCAGCGCGTGGCGAACTCAGCCCCAGCATTTT. The genes are TRBV12-3 or TRBV12-4 and TRBJ1-5; D is undetermined. There are 12 residues in the CDR3. V lost 8 bases, J lost 6 bases, and 11 bases lay in between.

The chain carries TRBV11-3 and TRBJ2-2; D not resolved. Trimming left V 7 bases short and J 6 bases short, with 15 bases between. Germline V CDR1 and CDR2: SGHNT, YENEEA. The CDR3 has 14 amino acids. This CDR3 reads CASTLGFGAGELFF. The CDR3 region has the DNA TGTGCCAGCACCCTAGGATTTGGCGCCGGGGAGCTGTTTTTT.

This chain links TRBV7-2 with TRBJ2-2; D is uncertain. V lost 5 bases and J lost 1, with 8 bases in between. The CDR3 is 14 amino acids. The germline gives CDR1 SGHTA, CDR2 FQGNSA. The CDR3 sequence is CASSPLRNTGELFF. The CDR3 DNA reads TGTGCCAGCAGCCCACTCAGGAACACCGGGGAGCTGTTTTTT.

V usage is TRBV18 and J usage is TRBJ2-3; 7 bases match TRBD1. Germline V lookup: CDR1 KGHSH, CDR2 LQKENI. J gave up 4 bases and V 0 bases, and 7 bases lay outside the gene matches. This CDR3 is 16 amino acids long. CDR3 nucleotides: TGTGCCAGCTCACCACCGGCAGGGGGATCAGCAGATACGCAGTATTTT. This gives the protein CASSPPAGGSADTQYF.

The chain employs TRBV30 and TRBJ1-1; D is unresolved. CDR1 and CDR2 from the germline V gene are GTSNPN and SVGIG (reference sequence). The CDR3 spans 14 residues. Trimming took 5 bases from V and 0 from J, leaving 13 bases between them. This CDR3 is CAWAPSGMNTEAFF. The CDR3 bases are TGTGCCTGGGCTCCCTCGGGGATGAACACTGAAGCTTTCTTT.

This chain's CDR3 is CASSSYQKGAWGEQYF. The CDR3 coding sequence is TGTGCCAGCAGTAGCTACCAGAAGGGGGCTTGGGGCGAGCAGTACTTC. The J gene is TRBJ2-7, the V gene TRBV6-6; 7 bases match TRBD1. The V and J ends lost 5 bases and 6 bases, in that order; junction bases with no gene match: 16. Per the germline V gene, CDR1 is MNHNY and CDR2 is SVGAGI (reference sequence). The CDR3 length is 16 residues.

V usage is TRBV2 and J usage is TRBJ2-2; D is unresolved. From germline, CDR1 is SNHLY and CDR2 FYNNEI. The CDR3 is 16 residues long. Between the trimmed V and J ends, which lost 2 bases and 4 bases, there was a span of 14 bases. CDR3 nucleotide sequence: TGTGCCAGCAGTGAATCCGATTCCCCGGGCACCGGGGAGCTGTTTTTT. Its protein is CASSESDSPGTGELFF.

The chain links TRBV5-1 to TRBJ2-5, with TRBD2 matching 10 bases. The CDR3 loop spans 18 amino acids. Germline loops: CDR1 SGHRS, CDR2 YFSETQ. The ends lost 5 bases at V and 4 bases at J; junction bases unmatched: 17. The CDR3 loop is CASSRTPVTSGQGETQYF. The CDR3 DNA follows: TGCGCCAGCAGTCGCACTCCTGTGACTAGCGGGCAAGGAGAGACCCAGTACTTC.

The rearrangement uses TRBV7-9 and TRBJ2-7; no firm D call. V lost 4 bases to trimming and J lost 2 bases, with 0 bases between them. Germline CDR1 reads SEHNR; CDR2 reads FQNEAQ (reference sequence). This CDR3 spans 10 amino acids. CDR3: CASSSYEQYF. The CDR3 coding sequence is TGTGCCAGCAGCTCCTACGAGCAGTACTTC. Drawing the rest from reference TRBV7-9 and TRBJ2-7, the complete variable domain is DTGVSQNPRHKITKRGQNVTFRCDPISEHNRLYWYRQTLGQGPEFLTYFQNEAQLEKSRLLSDRFSAERPKGSFSTLEIQRTEQGDSAMYLCASSSYEQYFGPGTRLTVT.

The rearrangement uses TRBV28 and TRBJ2-7, with a weak D call TRBD1 (5 bases). Germline CDR1 is MDHEN and CDR2 is SYDVKM. Trimming shortened V by 3 bases and J by 6 bases, and 9 bases separated the two germline ends. The CDR3 spans 12 residues. CDR3 DNA: TGTGCCAGCAGTTTCCCCAGGGCCGAGCAGTACTTC. Amino acid sequence: CASSFPRAEQYF.

This chain connects TRBV3-1 (or the pseudogene TRBV3-2) to TRBJ1-4; D gene unclear. The CDR3 covers 14 residues. V was pared by 1 base and J by 10 bases, with 13 bases between. The germline V gene encodes CDR1 LGHDT and CDR2 YNNKEL (reference sequence). The chain's CDR3 is CASSQVVWSGKLFF. The CDR3 nucleotides are TGTGCCAGCAGCCAAGTGGTATGGAGTGGAAAACTGTTTTTT.

The chain couples TRBV5-1 to TRBJ1-2, with a weak D call TRBD1 (5 bases). This CDR3 contains 16 residues. Germline V CDR1 and CDR2: SGHRS, YFSETQ. Between the trimmed V and J ends, which lost 1 base and 3 bases, there was a span of 16 bases. Here the CDR3 reads CASSLLSEGTHYGYTF. CDR3 nucleotide sequence: TGCGCCAGCAGCTTGCTAAGCGAAGGGACCCACTATGGCTACACCTTC.

The V gene is TRBV9, the J gene TRBJ2-1; TRBD2 might be the D (6 bases). Trimming took off 3 bases at V and 15 bases at J, with 22 bases between the two ends. Germline V gene data show CDR1 as SGDLS and CDR2 as YYNGEE. This CDR3 is 14 amino acids long. The CDR3 nucleotides are TGTGCCAGCAGCGGGGAGGACTCCTCGGTATTGCTGTTCTTC. It specifies CASSGEDSSVLLFF.

The chain employs TRBV24-1 and TRBJ2-3; tentatively, D is TRBD2 (7 bases). V was shortened by 9 bases and J by 5 bases, with 11 bases between the two germline ends. The V gene's germline CDR1 is KGHDR and CDR2 SFDVKD. This CDR3 spans 12 amino acids. The CDR3 nucleotides are TGTGCCACCGCGGGGGCGGAAGATACGCAGTATTTT. Protein: CATAGAEDTQYF.

The CDR3 reads CASSLLTFNEQFF. The CDR3 region has the DNA TGTGCCAGCAGTTTATTGACCTTCAATGAGCAGTTCTTC. The chain is built from TRBV6-6 and TRBJ2-1; unclear D gene. Germline V gene data show CDR1 as MNHNY and CDR2 as SVGAGI (reference sequence). The CDR3 sequence is 13 residues long. The ends were cut back, 4 bases at V and 6 bases at J, with 10 bases in the middle.

The J gene is TRBJ2-2, the V gene TRBV5-1; D is perhaps TRBD2 (6 bases). CDR1 is SGHRS and CDR2 is YFSETQ in the germline V gene. Trimming took off 4 bases at V and 6 bases at J, with 16 bases between the two ends. This CDR3 region has 15 residues. The DNA for the CDR3 is TGCGCCAGCAGCACAAGCGGGTCGGTATCCGGGGAGCTGTTTTTT. It specifies CASSTSGSVSGELFF.

The chain employs TRBV3-1 (or the pseudogene TRBV3-2) and TRBJ1-1, with 9 bases identical to TRBD1. Trimming at V came to 2 bases and at J to 6 bases, leaving 4 bases not matched to a gene. Per the germline V gene, CDR1 is LGHDT and CDR2 is YNNKEL (reference sequence). The CDR3 is made up of 14 amino acids. CDR3 sequence: CASSQRDRVAEAFF. The CDR3 coding sequence is TGTGCCAGCAGCCAAAGGGACAGGGTGGCTGAAGCTTTCTTT.

This chain connects TRBV11-2 to TRBJ1-3, with D perhaps TRBD1 (5 bases). Trimming removed 1 base at V and 0 bases at J, with 10 bases between. CDR1 is SGHAT, CDR2 FQNNGV, per germline. The CDR3 length is 16 residues. The CDR3 loop reads CASSLGAGGSGNTIYF. Written as DNA, the CDR3 is TGTGCCAGCAGCTTAGGCGCCGGGGGCTCTGGAAACACCATATATTTT. The variable domain in full, completed from reference TRBV11-2 and TRBJ1-3, reads EAGVAQSPRYKIIEKRQSVAFWCNPISGHATLYWYQQILGQGPKLLIQFQNNGVVDDSQLPKDRFSAERLKGVDSTLKIQPAKLEDSAVYLCASSLGAGGSGNTIYFGEGSWLTVV.